A single sample is the source of the 10 T cell receptor beta chains below, sequenced in a study of lymphopenia after photon versus proton radiotherapy. Method: immunoSEQ multiplex PCR; TCRdb's copy keeps in-frame clones and lacks some. The sample yields roughly 58,000 clones, around 87% seen once. The starting material was peripheral blood, obtained from a patient treated with proton-based radiotherapy. These receptor sequences come from an elderly man with esophageal cancer.

The V and J genes are TRBV25-1 and TRBJ2-3; weak D call: TRBD1 (6 bases). With 6 bases removed from V and 4 bases from J, the gap between germline ends came to 20 bases. Germline V gene lookup returns CDR1 MGHDK and CDR2 SYGVNS. This CDR3 has 16 amino acids. CDR3 sequence reads: CASSLGAGESADTQYF. The CDR3 nucleotides are TGTGCCAGCAGCCTAGGGGCAGGGGAGAGCGCAGATACGCAGTATTTT. Based on the CDR3 plus reference TRBV25-1 and TRBJ2-3, the full variable domain is EADIYQTPRYLVIGTGKKITLECSQTMGHDKMYWYQQDPGMELHLIHYSYGVNSTEKGDLSSESTVSRIRTEHFPLTLESARPSHTSQYLCASSLGAGESADTQYFGPGTRLTVL.

The rearrangement uses TRBV25-1 and TRBJ1-5; D unclear. Germline V gene lookup returns CDR1 MGHDK and CDR2 SYGVNS. Trimming left V 3 bases short and J 4 bases short, with 4 bases between. This CDR3 has 12 amino acids. The CDR3 coding sequence is TGTGCCAGCAGTGAGGGTAATCAGCCCCAGCATTTT. It yields the protein CASSEGNQPQHF.

This clone was counted between two and nine times. The chain is built from TRBV30 and TRBJ1-1, with D maybe TRBD1 (6 bases). CDR1 is GTSNPN and CDR2 is SVGIG in the germline V gene (reference sequence). The CDR3 is 15 amino acids. Trimming shortened V by 2 bases and J by 0 bases, and 13 bases separated the two germline ends. For the CDR3, the DNA is TGTGCCTGGAGTCATAAGGGGGGCATGAACACTGAAGCTTTCTTT. Protein: CAWSHKGGMNTEAFF.

This chain joins TRBV7-3 and TRBJ1-2; TRBD1 aligns across 9 bases. Germline assignment: CDR1 SGHTA and CDR2 FQGTGA. The CDR3 totals 14 residues. Trimming at V came to 4 bases and at J to 8 bases, leaving 8 bases not matched to a gene. This CDR3 is CASSSPGQGDGYTF. As DNA, the CDR3 is TGTGCCAGCAGCTCTCCGGGACAGGGTGACGGCTACACCTTC.

V gene TRBV4-3 combines with J gene TRBJ2-7, with a tentative D call TRBD1 (5 bases). This CDR3 comprises 12 residues. CDR1 and CDR2 (germline): LGHNA, YSLEER. V lost 3 bases and J lost 6, with 9 bases in between. The CDR3 bases are TGCGCCAGCAGCCATAGAAGGGGCGAGCAGTACTTC. Protein product: CASSHRRGEQYF.

The genes are TRBV7-9 and TRBJ2-5, with 12 bases that match TRBD2. This CDR3 is built from 16 residues. Trimming took 4 bases from V and 5 from J; bases not matched to a gene: 8. Looked up from germline, CDR1 is SEHNR and CDR2 is FQNEAQ (reference sequence). The DNA for the CDR3 is TGTGCCAGCAGCTCCGCTAGCGGGGGGGCCCGGGAGACCCAGTACTTC. Its protein is CASSSASGGARETQYF. Full variable domain (missing parts from reference TRBV7-9 and TRBJ2-5): DTGVSQNPRHKITKRGQNVTFRCDPISEHNRLYWYRQTLGQGPEFLTYFQNEAQLEKSRLLSDRFSAERPKGSFSTLEIQRTEQGDSAMYLCASSSASGGARETQYFGPGTRLLVL.

CDR3 coding DNA: TGTGCCACCAGGACCGGGACAGGGGTCCTTCGGGCTTTCTTT. Amino acid sequence: CATRTGTGVLRAFF. The chain is built from TRBV21-1 and TRBJ1-1; the table gives TRBD1 as D, unverified against the DNA. TRBV21-1 is an annotated pseudogene. The length of the CDR3 is 14 residues.

The rearrangement joins TRBV25-1 to TRBJ2-3; D not certain. The CDR3 loop spans 16 amino acids. V lost 4 bases, J lost 0 bases, and 14 bases lay in between. CDR1 is MGHDK and CDR2 is SYGVNS in the germline V gene. The CDR3 coding sequence is TGTGCCAGCAGTGGGTACGCGTCGACTAGCACAGATACGCAGTATTTT. Translating gives CASSGYASTSTDTQYF. Using reference TRBV25-1 and TRBJ2-3 for the parts outside the CDR3, the full variable domain is EADIYQTPRYLVIGTGKKITLECSQTMGHDKMYWYQQDPGMELHLIHYSYGVNSTEKGDLSSESTVSRIRTEHFPLTLESARPSHTSQYLCASSGYASTSTDTQYFGPGTRLTVL.

The chain uses TRBV23-1 and TRBJ2-7; 7 bases match TRBD2. TRBV23-1 is flagged as an ORF with uncertain function. Unmatched junction bases numbered 18, after V lost 8 bases and J lost 2 bases. The CDR3 length is 17 residues. CDR3 in amino acids: CASCGGLEWREPYEQYF. CDR3 sequence (DNA): TGCGCCAGCTGCGGAGGCCTGGAATGGCGGGAGCCCTACGAGCAGTACTTC.

The chain employs TRBV5-1 and TRBJ2-1; the D is unclear. Looked up from germline, CDR1 is SGHRS and CDR2 is YFSETQ. The CDR3 loop spans 16 amino acids. V was clipped by 3 bases and J by 7 bases, with 20 bases between them. CDR3 loop: CASSSSISADDNEQFF. CDR3 nucleotide sequence: TGCGCCAGCAGCTCCTCCATATCGGCGGATGATAATGAGCAGTTCTTC.